Listed here are 31 T cell receptor beta chains from one sample, sequenced in a study of beta chain features in type 1 diabetes. The study reverse transcribed the entire isolated RNA, so it sequenced expressed TCRB transcripts. The data were produced by immunoSEQ multiplex PCR, yet TCRdb's version contains in-frame clones alone and is incomplete. The sample holds about 410,000 clones; about 14% are singletons and the top ten take roughly 0.036%. Source material: naive CD4+ T cells from blood. Source of these receptors: a man aged 30-40 years in good health.

This clone was counted only a few times. The CDR3 region is CASIGTGGVHEQFF. The CDR3 coding sequence is TGTGCCAGTATAGGGACAGGGGGCGTCCATGAGCAGTTCTTC. The chain combines TRBV19 with TRBJ2-1, with TRBD1 matching over 12 bases. The germline V gene encodes CDR1 LNHDA and CDR2 SQIVND (reference sequence). This CDR3 spans 14 amino acids. Trimming at V came to 7 bases and at J to 8 bases, leaving 6 bases not matched to a gene.

This clone was seen more than once but under ten times. The same CDR3 can be traced to other DNA sequences in this sample. The V call is TRBV6-5, the J call TRBJ1-1; TRBD1 agrees at 7 bases. The CDR3 contains 15 residues. CDR1 and CDR2 (germline): MNHEY, SVGAGI. With 4 bases clipped from V and 1 base from J, the junction kept 6 bases outside the gene matches. Here the CDR3 DNA reads TGTGCCAGCAGTTCCCCCGGGACAGCGAACACTGAAGCTTTCTTT. Residues: CASSSPGTANTEAFF.

The V gene is TRBV7-9, the J gene TRBJ1-5; possibly TRBD1 for D (5 bases). Between the trimmed V and J ends, which lost 2 bases and 6 bases, there was a span of 8 bases. This CDR3 is 13 amino acids long. CDR1 and CDR2 from the germline V gene are SEHNR and FQNEAQ (reference sequence). Here the CDR3 reads CASSLKGSQPQHF. For the CDR3, the DNA is TGTGCCAGCAGCTTAAAGGGGAGTCAGCCCCAGCATTTT.

This clone was detected a few times. CDR3 DNA: TGTGCCAGCCGCAGCTATAGCGACTCCTACGAGCAGTACTTC. As protein: CASRSYSDSYEQYF. The chain links TRBV7-2 to TRBJ2-7; weak D call: TRBD2 (5 bases). The V gene lost 8 bases and the J gene lost 0 bases, with 14 bases spanning the gap. Per germline, CDR1 SGHTA and CDR2 FQGNSA. The CDR3 covers 14 residues.

This chain joins TRBV7-8 and TRBJ2-1; 9 bases line up with TRBD2. The germline CDR1 and CDR2 sequences are SGHVS and FQNEAQ. Trimming took 5 bases from V and 4 from J; bases not matched to a gene: 9. CDR3 length equals 16 residues. The CDR3, as DNA: TGTGCCAGCAGCCCCCAGAGGCGGGGGGGATACAATGAGCAGTTCTTC. The encoded protein is CASSPQRRGGYNEQFF.

This clone was counted between two and nine times. The rearrangement joins TRBV7-3 to TRBJ2-3; D unresolved. Trimming pared 5 bases from V and 2 bases from J, leaving 11 bases between. The CDR3 totals 14 residues. Germline loops: CDR1 SGHTA, CDR2 FQGTGA. The CDR3 bases are TGTGCCAGCAGCCCAGGCGCGGCCACAGATACGCAGTATTTT. This gives the protein CASSPGAATDTQYF.

In its sample, this clone was seen a few times. The CDR3 region has the DNA TGCAGCGCATACAGGGGCTCGGCTGATGGCTACACCTTC. This sequence encodes CSAYRGSADGYTF. This sequence joins TRBV29-1 and TRBJ1-2; 7 bases are a match to TRBD1. The CDR3 length is 13 residues. V shed 7 bases, J shed 6 bases, and the junction held 11 bases outside the gene matches. CDR1 SQVTM and CDR2 ANQGSEA come from the germline V gene.

The J gene is TRBJ2-3, the V gene TRBV7-2; 9 nucleotides agree with TRBD2. J gave up 0 bases and V 1 base, and 8 bases lay outside the gene matches. Looked up from germline, CDR1 is SGHTA and CDR2 is FQGNSA. The CDR3 has 18 amino acids. CDR3 sequence reads: CASSLDPSGATSTDTQYF. As DNA, the CDR3 is TGTGCCAGCAGCTTAGACCCTAGCGGGGCCACAAGCACAGATACGCAGTATTTT.

This clone was recorded a few times. CDR3 DNA: TGTGCCATCAGCGGAGTGATGATGGGACTAGCGGGTTCCACCGGGGAGCTGTTTTTT. The encoded protein is CAISGVMMGLAGSTGELFF. The gene calls are TRBV10-3 and TRBJ2-2; 12 bases agree with TRBD2. Looked up from germline, CDR1 is ENHRY and CDR2 is SYGVKD. V gave up 6 bases and J gave up 4 bases; unmatched junction bases: 15. This CDR3 comprises 19 residues.

The chain has TRBV5-4 and TRBJ1-2; 7 bases align to TRBD1. Germline assignment: CDR1 SGHNT and CDR2 YYREEE (reference sequence). Trimming cost V 4 bases and J 8 bases; bases outside gene matches: 11. The CDR3 is 14 residues long. The CDR3 DNA is TGTGCCAGCAGCCCGGAAAGACAGGGCGGGGGCTACACCTTC. Translating it yields CASSPERQGGGYTF.

This clone was seen only a few times. The rearrangement joins TRBV11-1 to TRBJ1-2; perhaps TRBD1 as D (6 bases). Trimming shortened V by 1 base and J by 4 bases, and 13 bases separated the two germline ends. Per the germline V gene, CDR1 is SGHAT and CDR2 is FQDESV (reference sequence). This CDR3 comprises 15 residues. CDR3 DNA: TGTGCCAGCAGCTTAGATCCGGGACAAACCTATGGCTACACCTTC. Its protein is CASSLDPGQTYGYTF.

V is TRBV29-1 and J is TRBJ1-3; a possible D gene is TRBD1 (5 bases). The CDR3 sequence is 13 residues long. Per germline, CDR1 SQVTM and CDR2 ANQGSEA. Trimming took off 7 bases at V and 5 bases at J, with 15 bases between the two ends. The CDR3 spells CSARKTDRNTIYF. CDR3 nucleotides: TGCAGCGCTCGTAAGACAGATAGAAACACCATATATTTT. Variable domain in full (rest from reference TRBV29-1 and TRBJ1-3): SAVISQKPSRDICQRGTSLTIQCQVDSQVTMMFWYRQQPGQSLTLIATANQGSEATYESGFVIDKFPISRPNLTFSTLTVSNMSPEDSSIYLCSARKTDRNTIYFGEGSWLTVV.

The chain couples TRBV6-1 to TRBJ2-3; D is unclear. V was pared by 6 bases and J by 6 bases, with 10 bases between. Germline loops: CDR1 MNHNS, CDR2 SASEGT. The CDR3 has 12 amino acids. In DNA, the CDR3 is TGTGCCAGCAGCCTTTCCAAGGATACGCAGTATTTT. Its translation: CASSLSKDTQYF.

This clone was seen a few times. The V and J genes are TRBV9 and TRBJ1-1, with a tentative D call TRBD1 (5 bases). The CDR3 totals 13 residues. The germline V gene has CDR1 SGDLS and CDR2 YYNGEE. V lost 3 bases, J lost 11 bases, and 17 bases lay in between. The CDR3: CASSGHTGPGAFF. DNA for the CDR3: TGTGCCAGCAGCGGACACACAGGCCCCGGGGCTTTCTTT.

The genes are TRBV13 and TRBJ1-3; D remains unclear. The CDR3 is 15 residues long. The germline V gene has CDR1 PRHDT and CDR2 FYEKMQ (reference sequence). Trimming pared 4 bases from V and 2 bases from J, leaving 12 bases between. This CDR3 is CASSYGSRPGNTIYF. The CDR3, as DNA: TGTGCCAGCAGCTACGGGAGCCGCCCTGGAAACACCATATATTTT. Together with reference TRBV13 and TRBJ1-3, the CDR3 gives the full variable domain: AAGVIQSPRHLIKEKRETATLKCYPIPRHDTVYWYQQGPGQDPQFLISFYEKMQSDKGSIPDRFSAQQFSDYHSELNMSSLELGDSALYFCASSYGSRPGNTIYFGEGSWLTVV.

This clone was seen only a few times. The V and J genes are TRBV28 and TRBJ2-4, with a tentative D call TRBD2 (5 bases). The germline CDR1 and CDR2 sequences are MDHEN and SYDVKM. V lost 8 bases, J lost 4 bases, and 9 bases lay in between. The CDR3 runs 12 residues. CDR3 sequence reads: CASAGGKNIQYF. The CDR3 DNA reads as TGTGCCAGCGCGGGCGGAAAAAACATTCAGTACTTC.

V is TRBV7-2 and J is TRBJ2-3; the D gene is possibly TRBD2 (5 bases). The germline V gene encodes CDR1 SGHTA and CDR2 FQGNSA. The CDR3 loop spans 15 amino acids. Between the trimmed V and J ends, which lost 1 base and 8 bases, there was a span of 16 bases. CDR3 amino acids: CASSLVPGSAFTQYF. CDR3 sequence (DNA): TGTGCCAGCAGCTTAGTTCCGGGGAGCGCCTTTACGCAGTATTTT.

This chain connects TRBV28 to TRBJ2-4; TRBD1 aligns across 7 bases. The CDR3 has 14 amino acids. From germline, CDR1 is MDHEN and CDR2 SYDVKM. The junction had 6 bases not matched to a gene; V was cut back by 2 bases and J by 8 bases. CDR3 amino acids: CASSLQRGQYIQYF. The CDR3 coding sequence is TGTGCCAGCAGTTTACAAAGGGGGCAGTACATTCAGTACTTC.

In its sample, this clone was seen a few times. The gene calls are TRBV18 and TRBJ1-2; D call uncertain. Trimming stripped 4 bases from V and 3 bases from J, with 9 bases between. Germline V lookup: CDR1 KGHSH, CDR2 LQKENI. The CDR3 covers 13 residues. CDR3 DNA sequence: TGTGCCAGCTCACTAAGTTGGGACTATGGCTACACCTTC. It encodes CASSLSWDYGYTF.

This clone was seen only a few times. The chain recombines TRBV27 with TRBJ2-5; tentative D call: TRBD2 (5 bases). Trimming took off 7 bases at V and 3 bases at J, with 12 bases between the two ends. The CDR3 runs to 13 residues. The germline V gene has CDR1 MNHEY and CDR2 SMNVEV (reference sequence). The CDR3 loop is CASTGRGEETQYF. CDR3 nucleotides: TGTGCCAGCACTGGTCGGGGTGAAGAGACCCAGTACTTC.

The rearrangement uses TRBV14 and TRBJ2-3, with 9 bases that match TRBD2. Germline V CDR1 and CDR2: SGHDN, FVKESK. CDR3 length: 15 amino acids. The trim removed 4 bases at V and 6 bases at J, leaving 8 bases unmatched. The CDR3 sequence: CASSPLAGRSDTQYF. CDR3 nucleotide sequence: TGTGCCAGCAGCCCTCTAGCGGGAAGGTCGGATACGCAGTATTTT. The entire variable domain, with the rest obtained from reference TRBV14 and TRBJ2-3, is as follows: EAGVTQFPSHSVIEKGQTVTLRCDPISGHDNLYWYRRVMGKEIKFLLHFVKESKQDESGMPNNRFLAERTGGTYSTLKVQPAELEDSGVYFCASSPLAGRSDTQYFGPGTRLTVL.

This clone was counted between two and nine times. V and J are TRBV7-2 and TRBJ2-3; D gene ambiguous. Trimming cost V 3 bases and J 7 bases, with 8 bases left between them. The V gene's germline CDR1 is SGHTA and CDR2 FQGNSA. CDR3 length equals 12 residues. The CDR3 sequence: CASSLGINTQYF. The CDR3 region has the DNA TGTGCCAGCAGCTTGGGCATCAATACGCAGTATTTT.

The chain combines TRBV5-6 with TRBJ1-4; D unresolved. This CDR3 region has 17 residues. The germline V and J ends were trimmed by 0 bases and 0 bases, with 12 bases remaining between them. Germline lookup yields CDR1 SGHDT and CDR2 YYEEEE. Written as DNA, the CDR3 is TGTGCCAGCAGCTTGGATTTGGACTCTGCAACTAATGAAAAACTGTTTTTT. Translated, it gives CASSLDLDSATNEKLFF.

Here the CDR3 DNA reads TGTGCCAGCAGCGTAGCAGGGGGAGGAACATACTACAATGAGCAGTTCTTC. Translated, it gives CASSVAGGGTYYNEQFF. J is TRBJ2-1 and V is TRBV9, with D possibly TRBD1 on 7 matching bases. Deletions cut 0 bases from V and 3 bases from J, with 16 bases between. Germline CDR1 reads SGDLS; CDR2 reads YYNGEE. The CDR3 contains 17 residues.

The rearrangement uses TRBV10-2 and TRBJ1-6; no clear D gene. The V end lost 3 bases, the J end lost 11 bases, and 8 bases lay between the germline ends. CDR1 is WSHSY and CDR2 is SAAADI in the germline V gene. This CDR3 region has 12 residues. The CDR3 protein is CASSDLVTPLHF. Written as DNA, the CDR3 is TGCGCCAGCAGTGATCTTGTTACACCCCTCCACTTT.

This clone occurred a few times. The chain uses TRBV5-1 and TRBJ2-5, with TRBD1 matching over 9 bases. This CDR3 has 15 amino acids. V lost 0 bases, J lost 5 bases, and 5 bases stayed unmatched. Germline-derived CDR1 and CDR2 are SGHRS and YFSETQ. Here the CDR3 DNA reads TGCGCCAGCAGCTTGGATCCCGGGACAGGGGAGACCCAGTACTTC. It translates to CASSLDPGTGETQYF.

This clone was counted only a few times. This sequence joins TRBV7-2 and TRBJ2-1; 7 bases map to TRBD1. The CDR3 spans 15 residues. Germline trimming cut 4 bases from V and 2 bases from J; bases unmatched to any gene: 5. Per the germline V gene, CDR1 is SGHTA and CDR2 is FQGNSA. The CDR3 loop is CASSWTGATYNEQFF. Here the CDR3 DNA reads TGTGCCAGCAGCTGGACAGGAGCCACCTACAATGAGCAGTTCTTC.

The chain employs TRBV10-3 and TRBJ2-7; the match to TRBD1 covers 8 bases. The trim removed 9 bases at V and 1 base at J, leaving 8 bases unmatched. This CDR3 has 14 residues. Germline V gene sequence: CDR1 ENHRY, CDR2 SYGVKD. CDR3 DNA: TGTGCCATTAACAACAGGGGGATGTCCTACGAGCAGTACTTC. Translating gives CAINNRGMSYEQYF.

V and J are TRBV29-1 and TRBJ1-3; D is unresolved. This CDR3 comprises 13 residues. CDR1 SQVTM and CDR2 ANQGSEA come from the germline V gene. V was pared by 3 bases and J by 0 bases, with 6 bases between. The CDR3 sequence: CSVDSPSGNTIYF. The CDR3 bases are TGCAGCGTTGATTCGCCCTCTGGAAACACCATATATTTT.

V usage is TRBV9 and J usage is TRBJ2-1; no reliable D call. The CDR3 sequence is 13 residues long. Germline loops: CDR1 SGDLS, CDR2 YYNGEE. The V and J ends lost 2 bases and 6 bases respectively, with 9 bases between them. CDR3 coding DNA: TGTGCCAGCAGCGTGTCGTCCCCCAATGAGCAGTTCTTC. It yields the protein CASSVSSPNEQFF.

Regarding this clone: This clone may be a read error of a much larger clone one base away. The chain recombines TRBV4-1 with TRBJ2-1, with D unresolved. The CDR3 is made up of 13 amino acids. The V end was cut by 1 base, the J end by 5 bases, with 6 bases between. CDR1 is MGHRA, CDR2 YSYEKL, per germline. CDR3 in DNA: TGCGCCAGCAGCCAAGGACCGCACAATGAGCAGTTCTTC. This translates into CASSQGPHNEQFF.